The 12 T cell receptor beta chains in this list originate from one sample, sequenced in a study of cytomegalovirus exposure and HLA in healthy donors. PCR employed 60 Vbeta and 13 Jbeta primers. Some clones are missing from TCRdb's copy, which holds only in-frame ones; the method was immunoSEQ multiplex PCR. The specimen's table records about 140,000 clones. The specimen was PBMCs. The receptors come from a man aged 40-50 years in good health and CMV-seronegative.

The rearrangement uses TRBV9 and TRBJ1-2; 8 nucleotides agree with TRBD1. The V and J ends lost 4 bases and 6 bases, in that order; junction bases with no gene match: 5. CDR1 is SGDLS and CDR2 is YYNGEE in the germline V gene. The CDR3 is 13 amino acids. CDR3 bases: TGTGCCAGCAGCCCAGGGGGCGCGGATGGCTACACCTTC. Its protein product is CASSPGGADGYTF.

This chain uses TRBV5-5 with TRBJ2-1, with 7 bases fitting TRBD1. Germline V CDR1 and CDR2: SGHKS, YYEKEE (reference sequence). Trimming at V came to 2 bases and at J to 9 bases, leaving 8 bases not matched to a gene. CDR3 size: 14 residues. Here the CDR3 reads CASSFETGFSEQFF. CDR3 sequence (DNA): TGTGCCAGCAGCTTCGAGACAGGGTTTAGTGAGCAGTTCTTC.

The chain joins TRBV18 to TRBJ2-7, with D perhaps TRBD2 (5 bases). This CDR3 is built from 14 residues. V lost 3 bases, J lost 2 bases, and 11 bases lay in between. Germline CDR1 reads KGHSH; CDR2 reads LQKENI. CDR3 DNA sequence: TGTGCCAGCTCACCTTCCGGGGAAACCTACGAGCAGTACTTC. It encodes CASSPSGETYEQYF.

The chain recombines TRBV5-1 with TRBJ1-1, with 7 bases that match TRBD1. The germline gives CDR1 SGHRS, CDR2 YFSETQ. The V segment lost 4 bases and the J segment 7 bases; nucleotides outside the gene matches: 4. This CDR3 is built from 12 residues. CDR3 DNA: TGCGCCAGCAGCACCGGGACAGTTGAAGCTTTCTTT. Protein sequence: CASSTGTVEAFF.

This chain joins TRBV6-4 and TRBJ1-1; the match to TRBD1 covers 7 bases. Germline CDR1 is MRHNA and CDR2 is SNTAGT. Trimming cost V 3 bases and J 1 base; bases outside gene matches: 5. CDR3 length: 15 amino acids. The CDR3 protein is CASSETGAPNTEAFF. In DNA form, the CDR3 reads TGTGCCAGCAGTGAAACAGGGGCTCCGAACACTGAAGCTTTCTTT.

The chain links TRBV18 to TRBJ1-5; 8 bases map to TRBD1. The CDR3 is made up of 14 amino acids. Germline CDR1 and CDR2: KGHSH and LQKENI. With V trimmed by 6 bases and J by 6 bases, 7 bases remained unmatched. CDR3 protein: CASSPGTGGQPQHF. CDR3 nucleotide sequence: TGTGCCAGCTCTCCAGGGACAGGAGGTCAGCCCCAGCATTTT.

This chain links TRBV19 with TRBJ2-6, with D maybe TRBD2 (6 bases). The germline V gene has CDR1 LNHDA and CDR2 SQIVND (reference sequence). This CDR3 region has 17 residues. The ends were cut back, 4 bases at V and 2 bases at J, with 15 bases in the middle. The CDR3 is CASSKGLPGAGANVLTF. DNA of the CDR3: TGTGCCAGTAGTAAGGGACTCCCAGGAGCTGGGGCCAACGTCCTGACTTTC.

CDR3 protein: CASSLGAEQYF. The CDR3 bases are TGTGCCAGCAGCTTAGGGGCTGAGCAGTACTTC. This chain links TRBV7-2 with TRBJ2-7, with no clear D. Trimming left V 1 base short and J 7 bases short, with 5 bases between. The germline gives CDR1 SGHTA, CDR2 FQGNSA. This CDR3 comprises 11 residues.

About this clone: A junction end diverges from the germline sequence, so it may reflect a read error. The chain is built from TRBV5-1 and TRBJ1-1; weak D call: TRBD1 (5 bases). The CDR3 loop spans 12 amino acids. Germline V CDR1 and CDR2: SGHRS, YFSETQ. The CDR3 reads CASSAGPTGALF. The CDR3 DNA is TGCGCCAGCAGCGCCGGACCGACTGGGGCTCTCTTT.

This chain uses TRBV7-2 with TRBJ2-3; tentative D call: TRBD2 (6 bases). CDR1 and CDR2 (germline): SGHTA, FQGNSA. The CDR3 runs to 16 residues. Trimming removed 3 bases at V and 4 bases at J, with 17 bases between. CDR3 amino acids: CASSFGGIGAADTQYF. The CDR3 nucleotides read TGTGCCAGCAGCTTTGGGGGGATCGGTGCAGCAGATACGCAGTATTTT.

The chain carries TRBV7-6 and TRBJ1-6; 9 nucleotides match TRBD1. Germline-derived CDR1 and CDR2 are SGHVS and FNYEAQ. This CDR3 is built from 15 residues. V lost 2 bases and J lost 10; bases outside the gene matches: 6. The CDR3 protein is CASSLRDREGSPLHF. The CDR3 bases are TGTGCCAGCAGCTTACGGGACAGGGAGGGATCACCCCTCCACTTT.

The V and J genes are TRBV11-2 and TRBJ1-1; D unresolved. V lost 3 bases and J 8 bases, leaving 13 bases between the germline ends. CDR1 SGHAT and CDR2 FQNNGV come from the germline V gene. The CDR3 runs to 13 residues. The CDR3 loop reads CASSFEGTSEAFF. The CDR3 DNA is TGTGCCAGCAGCTTCGAGGGCACTTCGGAAGCTTTCTTT.